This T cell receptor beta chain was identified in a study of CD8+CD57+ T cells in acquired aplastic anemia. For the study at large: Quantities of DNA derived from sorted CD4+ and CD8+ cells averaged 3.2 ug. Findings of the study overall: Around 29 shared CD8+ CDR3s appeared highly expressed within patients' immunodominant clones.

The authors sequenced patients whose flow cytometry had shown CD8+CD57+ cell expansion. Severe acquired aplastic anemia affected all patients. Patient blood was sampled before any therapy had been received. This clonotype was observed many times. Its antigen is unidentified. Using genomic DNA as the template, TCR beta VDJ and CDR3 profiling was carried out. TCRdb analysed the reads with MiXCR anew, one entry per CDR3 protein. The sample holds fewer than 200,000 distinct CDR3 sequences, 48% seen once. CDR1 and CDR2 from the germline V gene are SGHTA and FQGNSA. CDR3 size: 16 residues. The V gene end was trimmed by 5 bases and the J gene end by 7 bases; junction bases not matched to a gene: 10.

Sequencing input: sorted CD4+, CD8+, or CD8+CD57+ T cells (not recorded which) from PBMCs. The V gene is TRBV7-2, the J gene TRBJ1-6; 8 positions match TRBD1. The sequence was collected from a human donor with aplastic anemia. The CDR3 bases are TGTGCCAGCAGCGTCCAAGACAGGGGCATAAATTCACCCCTCCACTTT. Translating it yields CASSVQDRGINSPLHF. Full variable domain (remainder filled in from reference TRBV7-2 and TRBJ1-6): GAGVSQSPSNKVTEKGKDVELRCDPISGHTALYWYRQSLGQGLEFLIYFQGNSAPDKSGLPSDRFSAERTGGSVSTLTIQRTQQEDSAVYLCASSVQDRGINSPLHFGNGTRLTVT.